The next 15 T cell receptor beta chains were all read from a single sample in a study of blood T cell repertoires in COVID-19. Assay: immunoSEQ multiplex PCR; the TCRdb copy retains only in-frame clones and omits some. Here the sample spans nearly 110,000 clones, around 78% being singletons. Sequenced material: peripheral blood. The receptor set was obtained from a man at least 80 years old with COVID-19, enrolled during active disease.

CDR3: CASSSSGGFSYNSPLHF. The CDR3 bases are TGTGCCAGCAGTTCCTCAGGGGGATTCTCCTATAATTCACCCCTCCACTTT. The gene calls are TRBV28 and TRBJ1-6; 7 bases are shared with TRBD1. Trimming cost V 4 bases and J 0 bases; bases outside gene matches: 6. Germline V gene data show CDR1 as MDHEN and CDR2 as SYDVKM. This CDR3 has 17 amino acids.

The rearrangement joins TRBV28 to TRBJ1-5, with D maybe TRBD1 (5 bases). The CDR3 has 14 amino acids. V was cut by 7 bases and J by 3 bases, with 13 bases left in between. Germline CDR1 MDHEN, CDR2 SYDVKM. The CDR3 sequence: CASKAGRNNQPQHF. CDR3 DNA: TGTGCCAGCAAGGCAGGGAGGAACAATCAGCCCCAGCATTTT.

CDR3 amino acids: CATSRAGTGYNQPQHF. DNA for the CDR3: TGTGCCACCAGCAGAGCCGGGACAGGGTACAATCAGCCCCAGCATTTT. The rearrangement links TRBV15 to TRBJ1-5, with 9 positions matching TRBD1. V gave up 1 base and J gave up 3 bases; unmatched junction bases: 4. From germline, CDR1 is LNHNV and CDR2 YYDKDF (reference sequence). The length of the CDR3 is 16 residues.

CDR3 DNA: TGTGCCAGCAGCTTACCCGGGTCATCGAGCGGGAGGAACAATGAGCAGTTCTTC. It yields the protein CASSLPGSSSGRNNEQFF. The rearrangement links TRBV7-8 to TRBJ2-1; 9 bases agree with TRBD2. The CDR3 covers 18 residues. The ends lost 2 bases at V and 5 bases at J; junction bases unmatched: 13. Germline loops: CDR1 SGHVS, CDR2 FQNEAQ.

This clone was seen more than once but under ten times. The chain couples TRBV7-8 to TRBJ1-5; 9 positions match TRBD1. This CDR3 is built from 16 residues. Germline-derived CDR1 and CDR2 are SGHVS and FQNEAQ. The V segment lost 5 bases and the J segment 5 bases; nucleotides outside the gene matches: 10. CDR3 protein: CASSGMGQGKDQPQHF. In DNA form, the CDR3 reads TGTGCCAGCAGCGGAATGGGACAGGGAAAGGATCAGCCCCAGCATTTT.

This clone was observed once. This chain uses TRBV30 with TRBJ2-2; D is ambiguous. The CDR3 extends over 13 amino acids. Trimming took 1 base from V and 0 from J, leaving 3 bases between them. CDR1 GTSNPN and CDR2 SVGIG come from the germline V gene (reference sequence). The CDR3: CAWSGANTGELFF. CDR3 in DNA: TGTGCCTGGAGTGGCGCGAACACCGGGGAGCTGTTTTTT. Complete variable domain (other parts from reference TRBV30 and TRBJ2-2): SQTIHQWPATLVQPVGSPLSLECTVEGTSNPNLYWYRQAAGRGLQLLFYSVGIGQISSEVPQNLSASRPQDRQFILSSKKLLLSDSGFYLCAWSGANTGELFFGEGSRLTVL.

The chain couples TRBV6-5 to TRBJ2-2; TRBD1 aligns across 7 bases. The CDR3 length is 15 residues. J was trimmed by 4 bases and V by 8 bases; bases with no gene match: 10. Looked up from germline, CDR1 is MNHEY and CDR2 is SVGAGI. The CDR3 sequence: CASSWTGSITGELFF. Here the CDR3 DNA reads TGTGCCAGCTCCTGGACAGGATCGATCACCGGGGAGCTGTTTTTT.

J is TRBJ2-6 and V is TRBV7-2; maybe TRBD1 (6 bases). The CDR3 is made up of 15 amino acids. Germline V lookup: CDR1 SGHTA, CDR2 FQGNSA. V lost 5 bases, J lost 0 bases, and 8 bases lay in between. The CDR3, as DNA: TGTGCCAGCAGCAAACAGGGCTCTGGGGCCAACGTCCTGACTTTC. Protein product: CASSKQGSGANVLTF.

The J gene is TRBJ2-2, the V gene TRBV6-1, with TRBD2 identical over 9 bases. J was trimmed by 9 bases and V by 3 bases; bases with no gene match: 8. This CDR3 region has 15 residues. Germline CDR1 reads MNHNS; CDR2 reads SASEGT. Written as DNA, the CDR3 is TGTGCCAGCAGTGATCCAGCGGGAGGTTTTTGGGAGCTGTTTTTT. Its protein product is CASSDPAGGFWELFF.

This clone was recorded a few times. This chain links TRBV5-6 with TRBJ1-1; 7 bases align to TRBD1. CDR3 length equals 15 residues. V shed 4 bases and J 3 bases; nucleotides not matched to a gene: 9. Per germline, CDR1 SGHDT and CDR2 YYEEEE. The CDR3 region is CASSPTPGQHTEAFF. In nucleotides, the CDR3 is TGTGCCAGCAGCCCTACACCGGGACAGCACACTGAAGCTTTCTTT.

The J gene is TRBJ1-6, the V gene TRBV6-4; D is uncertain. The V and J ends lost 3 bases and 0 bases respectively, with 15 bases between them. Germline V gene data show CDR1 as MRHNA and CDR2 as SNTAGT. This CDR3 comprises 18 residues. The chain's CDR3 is CASSEVFRRSSYNSPLHF. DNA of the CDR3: TGTGCCAGCAGTGAAGTTTTCCGGCGGAGCTCCTATAATTCACCCCTCCACTTT.

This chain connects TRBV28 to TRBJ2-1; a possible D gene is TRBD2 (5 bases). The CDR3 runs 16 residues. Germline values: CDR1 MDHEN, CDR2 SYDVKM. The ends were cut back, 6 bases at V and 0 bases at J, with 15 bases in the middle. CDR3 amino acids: CASSPFGVSSYNEQFF. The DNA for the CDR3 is TGTGCCAGCAGCCCCTTCGGGGTAAGCTCCTACAATGAGCAGTTCTTC.

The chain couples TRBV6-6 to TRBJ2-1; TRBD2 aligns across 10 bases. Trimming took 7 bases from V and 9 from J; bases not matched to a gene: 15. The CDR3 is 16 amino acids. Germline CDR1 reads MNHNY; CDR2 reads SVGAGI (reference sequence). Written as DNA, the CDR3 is TGTGCCAGCACACCTACTCCTCTAGCGGGAGATCGTGAGCAGTTCTTC. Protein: CASTPTPLAGDREQFF.

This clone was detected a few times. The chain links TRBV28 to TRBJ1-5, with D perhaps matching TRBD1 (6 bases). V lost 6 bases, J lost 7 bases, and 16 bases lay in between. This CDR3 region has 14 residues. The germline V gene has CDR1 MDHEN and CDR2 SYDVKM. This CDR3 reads CASRTQGLGQPQHF. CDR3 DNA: TGTGCCAGCAGAACACAGGGTTTAGGACAGCCCCAGCATTTT.

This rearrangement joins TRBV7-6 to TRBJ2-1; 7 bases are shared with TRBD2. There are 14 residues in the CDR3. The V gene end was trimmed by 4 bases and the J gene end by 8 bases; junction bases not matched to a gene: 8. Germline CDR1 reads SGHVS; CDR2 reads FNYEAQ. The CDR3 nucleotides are TGTGCCAGCAGCTCTCTAGCGGTTGGGGATGAGCAGTTCTTC. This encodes CASSSLAVGDEQFF.